Shown below are 7 T cell receptor beta chains from a single sample sequenced in a study of control samples from healthy donors and cancer patients (TCRdb year 2020). The library was produced with the immunoSEQ multiplex PCR assay. TCRdb limited this immuneACCESS table to in-frame rearrangements with V and J called. A share of clones is missing; checked studies link under half to unresolved V genes, and the rest is unexplained. The sample table shows over 200,000 clones, and around 80% are seen once. The top ten clonotypes cover 13% of the sample. What was sequenced was PBMCs. These receptors were obtained from an older woman with lung cancer.

The J gene is TRBJ1-1, the V gene TRBV10-3; maybe TRBD1 (5 bases). Trimming took off 6 bases at V and 4 bases at J, with 15 bases between the two ends. Germline CDR1 and CDR2: ENHRY and SYGVKD. The CDR3 has 14 amino acids. The CDR3 here is CAISSRDWGTEAFF. CDR3 nucleotides: TGTGCCATCAGCTCCAGGGACTGGGGCACTGAAGCTTTCTTT.

The chain recombines TRBV6-5 with TRBJ1-3; D not certain. The CDR3 sequence is 15 residues long. The V gene's germline CDR1 is MNHEY and CDR2 SVGAGI. Trimming cost V 6 bases and J 0 bases, with 12 bases left between them. CDR3 nucleotides: TGTGCCAGCAGGCAAACGGACCGCTCTGGAAACACCATATATTTT. Amino acid sequence: CASRQTDRSGNTIYF.

V usage is TRBV5-1 and J usage is TRBJ2-2; 8 bases align to TRBD2. The length of the CDR3 is 14 residues. CDR1 SGHRS and CDR2 YFSETQ come from the germline V gene. The junction had 2 bases not matched to a gene; V was cut back by 3 bases and J by 4 bases. CDR3 region: CASSSGGITGELFF. CDR3 coding DNA: TGCGCCAGCAGCTCGGGAGGGATCACCGGGGAGCTGTTTTTT.

This sequence joins TRBV15 and TRBJ1-5; the D gene is possibly TRBD1 (6 bases). This CDR3 region has 17 residues. Looked up from germline, CDR1 is LNHNV and CDR2 is YYDKDF (reference sequence). V dropped 3 bases and J dropped 6 bases, with 21 bases sitting between them. The CDR3 DNA sequence: TGTGCCACCAGCAGCGACCACGGGGGCTTGAGGAGTCAGCCCCAGCATTTT. Translation: CATSSDHGGLRSQPQHF.

The V and J genes are TRBV2 and TRBJ2-7, with D possibly being TRBD1 or TRBD2 (5 bases each). Germline CDR1 is SNHLY and CDR2 is FYNNEI. This CDR3 has 14 residues. Trimming removed 4 bases from V and 5 bases from J, with 15 bases in between. The CDR3 sequence is CASSARGILDEQYF. The CDR3, as DNA: TGTGCCAGCAGTGCTCGGGGCATACTGGACGAGCAGTACTTC.

This clone was observed a single time. The chain combines TRBV7-8 with TRBJ1-5; D is uncertain. V was cut by 5 bases and J by 5 bases, with 10 bases left in between. Germline-derived CDR1 and CDR2 are SGHVS and FQNEAQ. The CDR3 is 13 amino acids. For the CDR3, the DNA is TGTGCCAGCAGCGAACAGAGAGATCAGCCCCAGCATTTT. This sequence encodes CASSEQRDQPQHF.

With regard to this clone: In the same sample, other DNA sequences code for this CDR3. This sequence joins TRBV12-3 or TRBV12-4 and TRBJ1-1; no reliable D call. The V gene lost 5 bases and the J gene lost 1 base, with 5 bases spanning the gap. The CDR3 consists of 12 residues. The CDR3 here is CASSPRNTEAFF. CDR3 nucleotides: TGTGCCAGCAGTCCTAGGAACACTGAAGCTTTCTTT.